This T cell receptor (beta chain) was sequenced during a study of persistence of HIV-infected CD4 T cells. Study-level information: A couple of participants gave one leukapheresis sample; others gave up to roughly 180 mL blood repeatedly.

Cells were stimulated with CMV-infected fibroblast lysates at around 9.1 ug/mL. Memory cells lacking CD40L and CD69 with high CD45RO were sorted. PBMCs were depleted of CD8+ T cells before stimulation. A roughly 20-hour stimulation of CD8-depleted PBMCs used anti-CD28/CD49d costimulation, CD40-blocking antibody and enfuvirtide. As to this clone: Its antigen is unknown.

V was shortened by 7 bases and J by 2 bases, with 15 bases between the two germline ends. The CDR3 contains 14 residues. Germline V gene sequence: CDR1 MNHEY, CDR2 SVGAGI. The libraries were made with immunoSEQ version 4 in survey mode. This table comes from immunoSEQ multiplex PCR, and its TCRdb copy is limited to in-frame clones, with some not included. The sample yields 35,000 to 40,000 clones, 75% to 90% seen once. The sequenced sample was CD4+ T cells sorted from PBMCs after approximately 19-hour stimulation, obtained from a patient who received antiretroviral therapy. This receptor was taken from an adult man with HIV who was CMV-seropositive. This chain uses TRBV6-5 with TRBJ2-7; either TRBD1 or TRBD2 may fit D (6 bases each). CDR3 DNA sequence: TGTGCCAGCACTCCCAACAGGGAGGCCTACGAGCAGTACTTC. It translates to CASTPNREAYEQYF.